The 15 T cell receptor beta chains below come from one sample, sequenced in a study of brain T cells in children with intractable seizures. Sequencing was performed with immunoSEQ multiplex PCR; in TCRdb, only in-frame clones are kept and a portion is missing. This sample has approximately 44,000 clones; about nine tenths occur once, and the top ten carry 6.3%. The sample here was peripheral blood, taken at surgery. Receptors were obtained from a girl aged 2 to 9 with tuberous sclerosis and intractable seizures.

The chain's CDR3 is CASSYSIFSSAYEQYF. The CDR3 nucleotides are TGTGCCAGCAGTTACTCGATTTTTTCTTCAGCCTACGAGCAGTACTTC. V usage is TRBV6-6 and J usage is TRBJ2-7; D unresolved. Germline lookup yields CDR1 MNHNY and CDR2 SVGAGI (reference sequence). The CDR3 has 16 amino acids. Trimming left V 0 bases short and J 2 bases short, with 14 bases between.

This clone was observed a single time. The chain joins TRBV2 to TRBJ1-5; D gene uncertain. Germline CDR1 reads SNHLY; CDR2 reads FYNNEI. The CDR3 runs to 15 residues. V lost 0 bases, J lost 7 bases, and 13 bases lay in between. The DNA for the CDR3 is TGTGCCAGCAGTGAAGCGCTGACGGGTCGGCAGCCCCAGCATTTT. Translation: CASSEALTGRQPQHF.

The chain links TRBV18 to TRBJ1-1, with 7 bases lining up with TRBD1. The V and J ends lost 5 bases and 3 bases, in that order; junction bases with no gene match: 9. This CDR3 is 15 amino acids long. Germline values: CDR1 KGHSH, CDR2 LQKENI. The CDR3 DNA reads as TGTGCCAGCTCAGCCAACAGGGGTTGGGACACTGAAGCTTTCTTT. Its translation is CASSANRGWDTEAFF.

This chain joins TRBV4-1 and TRBJ1-5; 7 nucleotides agree with TRBD1. Germline CDR1 MGHRA, CDR2 YSYEKL. Trimming removed 0 bases from V and 7 bases from J; junction bases left unmatched: 6. CDR3 size: 15 residues. The CDR3 nucleotides are TGCGCCAGCAGCCAAGATGTACAGGGGACACAGCCCCAGCATTTT. Its protein product is CASSQDVQGTQPQHF.

This clone was found once. The chain links TRBV19 to TRBJ2-7; the D gene could be TRBD1 or TRBD2 (5 bases each). Per the germline V gene, CDR1 is LNHDA and CDR2 is SQIVND (reference sequence). V dropped 6 bases and J dropped 0 bases, with 12 bases sitting between them. CDR3 length: 14 residues. The CDR3 protein is CASSDRRGSYEQYF. CDR3 DNA: TGTGCCAGTAGCGACAGACGGGGCTCCTACGAGCAGTACTTC.

This clone was picked up one time. The rearrangement joins TRBV6-1 to TRBJ1-1, with 10 nucleotides matching TRBD1. This CDR3 spans 15 amino acids. Trimming at V came to 3 bases and at J to 11 bases, leaving 12 bases not matched to a gene. Germline CDR1 and CDR2: MNHNS and SASEGT. The CDR3 sequence: CASSDPGQGPPEAFF. For the CDR3, the DNA is TGTGCCAGCAGTGACCCGGGACAGGGGCCCCCCGAGGCTTTCTTT.

The V and J genes are TRBV3-1 (or the pseudogene TRBV3-2) and TRBJ1-1; 8 bases map to TRBD1. The V gene end was trimmed by 4 bases and the J gene end by 4 bases; junction bases not matched to a gene: 8. The CDR3 is made up of 15 amino acids. The germline V gene encodes CDR1 LGHDT and CDR2 YNNKEL (reference sequence). This CDR3 is CASSPRTGLGTEAFF. CDR3 nucleotide sequence: TGTGCCAGCAGCCCTCGGACAGGGTTAGGCACTGAAGCTTTCTTT.

The chain is built from TRBV12-3 or TRBV12-4 and TRBJ1-6; no clear D gene. The CDR3 contains 13 residues. Trimming stripped 1 base from V and 6 bases from J, with 4 bases between. CDR3 bases: TGTGCCAGCAGTTTAGGAAGTAATTCACCCCTCCACTTT. This sequence encodes CASSLGSNSPLHF.

The chain recombines TRBV6-6 with TRBJ1-1; 8 bases are a match to TRBD1. CDR1 and CDR2 (germline): MNHNY, SVGAGI (reference sequence). The CDR3 is 15 amino acids. V was clipped by 8 bases and J by 0 bases; unmatched bases: 8. The CDR3, as DNA: TGTGCCAGCCTCCCGAGGACAGGGATGAACACTGAAGCTTTCTTT. It specifies CASLPRTGMNTEAFF.

The chain carries TRBV5-5 and TRBJ2-3, with 15 bases aligning to TRBD2. With V trimmed by 0 bases and J by 2 bases, 7 bases remained unmatched. This CDR3 comprises 19 residues. Germline CDR1 and CDR2: SGHKS and YYEKEE (reference sequence). The CDR3 reads CASSLAPGTSGGSTDTQYF. CDR3 in DNA: TGTGCCAGCAGCTTGGCCCCCGGGACTAGCGGGGGGTCCACAGATACGCAGTATTTT.

This sequence joins TRBV19 and TRBJ1-5, with 8 bases fitting TRBD1. Germline V gene sequence: CDR1 LNHDA, CDR2 SQIVND (reference sequence). The CDR3 has 16 residues. The V segment lost 3 bases and the J segment 2 bases; nucleotides outside the gene matches: 6. The CDR3 region has the DNA TGTGCCAGTAGTATTCAGGGGGCTAATGGCAATCAGCCCCAGCATTTT. Translating gives CASSIQGANGNQPQHF.

The chain combines TRBV5-1 with TRBJ2-7; no firm D call. V was pared by 0 bases and J by 4 bases, with 8 bases between. CDR1 and CDR2 (germline): SGHRS, YFSETQ. The CDR3 covers 13 residues. The CDR3 nucleotides are TGCGCCAGCAGCTTGGATCGAGGTTACGAGCAGTACGTC. This translates into CASSLDRGYEQYV.

This clone is labeled medium-sized. The CDR3 sequence is CASSDGGGGNIYEQYF. CDR3 bases: TGTGCCAGCAGCGACGGAGGGGGGGGGAACATCTACGAGCAGTACTTC. The chain employs TRBV9 and TRBJ2-7; TRBD2 is a possible D gene (7 bases). Trimming left V 3 bases short and J 3 bases short, with 19 bases between. CDR3 length equals 16 residues. From germline, CDR1 is SGDLS and CDR2 YYNGEE.

CDR3 protein: CASSPGDRASNEQYF. DNA of the CDR3: TGTGCCAGCAGCCCCGGGGACAGGGCGTCCAACGAGCAGTACTTC. V usage is TRBV9 and J usage is TRBJ2-7, with 9 bases lining up with TRBD1. The CDR3 is 15 amino acids. CDR1 and CDR2 (germline): SGDLS, YYNGEE. V lost 4 bases to trimming and J lost 5 bases; unmatched junction nucleotides: 10.

The J gene is TRBJ1-3, the V gene TRBV14; D gene ambiguous. V was trimmed by 2 bases and J by 2 bases, leaving 4 bases between them. Germline-derived CDR1 and CDR2 are SGHDN and FVKESK. The CDR3 is 13 amino acids. The CDR3 region has the DNA TGTGCCAGCAGCCAATATCCTGGAAACACCATATATTTT. The encoded protein is CASSQYPGNTIYF.